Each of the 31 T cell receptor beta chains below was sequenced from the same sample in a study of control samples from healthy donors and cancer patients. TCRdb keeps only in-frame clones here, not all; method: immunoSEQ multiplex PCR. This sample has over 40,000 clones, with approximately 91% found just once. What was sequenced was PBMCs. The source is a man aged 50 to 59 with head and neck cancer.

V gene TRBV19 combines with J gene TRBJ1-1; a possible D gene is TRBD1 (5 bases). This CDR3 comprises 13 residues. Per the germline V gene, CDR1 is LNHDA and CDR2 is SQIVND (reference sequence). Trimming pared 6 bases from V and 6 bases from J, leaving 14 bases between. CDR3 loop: CASSTGGSAEAFF. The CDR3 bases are TGTGCCAGTAGCACCGGGGGGAGCGCTGAAGCTTTCTTT.

This CDR3 is CASTQGDTYYEQYF. The CDR3, as DNA: TGCGCCAGCACCCAAGGGGACACCTACTACGAGCAGTACTTC. The J gene is TRBJ2-7, the V gene TRBV10-2; the D gene is possibly TRBD1 (6 bases). This CDR3 region has 14 residues. In germline, CDR1 is WSHSY, CDR2 SAAADI. Trimming cost V 7 bases and J 3 bases, with 16 bases left between them.

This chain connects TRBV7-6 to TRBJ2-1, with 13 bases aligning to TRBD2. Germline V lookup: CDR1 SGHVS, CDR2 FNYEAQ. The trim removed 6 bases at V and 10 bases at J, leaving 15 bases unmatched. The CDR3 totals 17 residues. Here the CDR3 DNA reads TGTGCCAGCAGGCCAGAGGCACTAGCGGGAGGGAGTTGGGAGCAGTTCTTC. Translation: CASRPEALAGGSWEQFF.

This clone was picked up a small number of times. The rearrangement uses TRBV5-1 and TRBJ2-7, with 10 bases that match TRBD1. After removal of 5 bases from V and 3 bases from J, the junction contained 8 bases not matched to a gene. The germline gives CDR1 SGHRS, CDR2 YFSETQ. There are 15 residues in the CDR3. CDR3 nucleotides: TGCGCCAGCAGTTCCGCCGACAGGGGGCTCTACGAGCAGTACTTC. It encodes CASSSADRGLYEQYF.

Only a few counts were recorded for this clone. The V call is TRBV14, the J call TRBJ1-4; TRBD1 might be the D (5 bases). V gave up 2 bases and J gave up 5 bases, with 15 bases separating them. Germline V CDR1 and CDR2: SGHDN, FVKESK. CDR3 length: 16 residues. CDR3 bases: TGTGCCAGCAGCCAAAACGTGGACATCAAGAATGAAAAACTGTTTTTT. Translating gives CASSQNVDIKNEKLFF. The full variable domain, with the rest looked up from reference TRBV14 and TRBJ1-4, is EAGVTQFPSHSVIEKGQTVTLRCDPISGHDNLYWYRRVMGKEIKFLLHFVKESKQDESGMPNNRFLAERTGGTYSTLKVQPAELEDSGVYFCASSQNVDIKNEKLFFGSGTQLSVL.

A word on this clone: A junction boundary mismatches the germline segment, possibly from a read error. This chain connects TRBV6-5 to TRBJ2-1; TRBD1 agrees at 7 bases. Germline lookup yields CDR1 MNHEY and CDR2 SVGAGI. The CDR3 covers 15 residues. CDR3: CASRYLTGTYNEQFF. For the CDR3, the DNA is TGTGCCAGCAGATACTTGACAGGGACCTACAATGAGCAGTTCTTC.

The CDR3 sequence: CASSFGTTGSGADTQYF. The CDR3 coding sequence is TGTGCCAGCAGCTTCGGAACAACAGGGAGCGGGGCAGATACGCAGTATTTT. The chain employs TRBV11-3 and TRBJ2-3, with D perhaps TRBD2 (7 bases). Germline CDR1 is SGHNT and CDR2 is YENEEA. The CDR3 runs to 17 residues. V was clipped by 3 bases and J by 4 bases, with 20 bases between them.

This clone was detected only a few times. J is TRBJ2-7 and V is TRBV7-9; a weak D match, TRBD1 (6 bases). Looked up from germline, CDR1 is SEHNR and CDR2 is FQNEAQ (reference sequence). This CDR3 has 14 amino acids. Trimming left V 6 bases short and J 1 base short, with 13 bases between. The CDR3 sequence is CASRETGSSYEQYF. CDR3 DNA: TGTGCCAGCAGGGAAACAGGGTCGTCCTACGAGCAGTACTTC.

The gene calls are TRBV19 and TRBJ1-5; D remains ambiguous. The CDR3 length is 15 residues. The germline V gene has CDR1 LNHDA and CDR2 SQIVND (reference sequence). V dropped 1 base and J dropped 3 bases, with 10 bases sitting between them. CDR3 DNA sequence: TGTGCCAGTAGTATAGGGTCAGCGATCAATCAGCCCCAGCATTTT. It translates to CASSIGSAINQPQHF.

CDR3 nucleotide sequence: TGTGCCAGCAGCCAAGCTTCCTATTCTCGCAGGGAGGGCCATGGCTACACCTTC. It codes for CASSQASYSRREGHGYTF. The V and J genes are TRBV4-2 and TRBJ1-2; a possible D gene is TRBD1 (5 bases). The CDR3 is 18 amino acids. Deletions cut 1 base from V and 6 bases from J, with 24 bases between. Germline values: CDR1 LGHNA, CDR2 YNFKEQ.

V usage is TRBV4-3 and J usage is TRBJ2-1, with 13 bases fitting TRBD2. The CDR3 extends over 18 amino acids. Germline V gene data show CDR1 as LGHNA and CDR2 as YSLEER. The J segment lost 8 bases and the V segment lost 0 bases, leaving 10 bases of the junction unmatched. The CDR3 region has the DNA TGCGCCAGCAGCCAAGAACTAGCGGGGGGGCCAAGTTTAGATGAGCAGTTCTTC. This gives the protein CASSQELAGGPSLDEQFF.

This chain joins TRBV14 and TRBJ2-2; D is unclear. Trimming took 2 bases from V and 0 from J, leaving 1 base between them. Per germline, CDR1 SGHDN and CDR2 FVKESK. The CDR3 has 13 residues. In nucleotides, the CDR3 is TGTGCCAGCAGCCAAACGAACACCGGGGAGCTGTTTTTT. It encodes CASSQTNTGELFF. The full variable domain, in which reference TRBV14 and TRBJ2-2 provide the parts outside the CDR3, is EAGVTQFPSHSVIEKGQTVTLRCDPISGHDNLYWYRRVMGKEIKFLLHFVKESKQDESGMPNNRFLAERTGGTYSTLKVQPAELEDSGVYFCASSQTNTGELFFGEGSRLTVL.

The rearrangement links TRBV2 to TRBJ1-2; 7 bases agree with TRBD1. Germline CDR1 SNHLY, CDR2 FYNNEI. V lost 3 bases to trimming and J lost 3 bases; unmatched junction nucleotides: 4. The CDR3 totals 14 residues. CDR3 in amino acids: CASSDQGQYYGYTF. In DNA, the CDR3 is TGTGCCAGCAGTGATCAGGGACAGTACTATGGCTACACCTTC.

This CDR3 is CASSNNRGSNQPQHF. In DNA, the CDR3 is TGTGCCAGCAGCAATAACAGGGGGAGCAATCAGCCCCAGCATTTT. V and J are TRBV21-1 and TRBJ1-5; the table gives TRBD1 as D, unverified against the DNA. TRBV21-1 is a known pseudogene. This CDR3 has 15 amino acids.

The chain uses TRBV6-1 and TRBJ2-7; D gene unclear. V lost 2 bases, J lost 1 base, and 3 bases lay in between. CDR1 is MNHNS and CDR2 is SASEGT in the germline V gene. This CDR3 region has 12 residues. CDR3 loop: CASSEISYEQYF. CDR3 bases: TGTGCCAGCAGTGAAATTTCCTACGAGCAGTACTTC.

Written as DNA, the CDR3 is TGTGCCAGCAGCCTGACAGACAATGAGCAGTTCTTC. As protein: CASSLTDNEQFF. The chain employs TRBV7-9 and TRBJ2-1; D might be TRBD1 (5 bases). V was cut by 5 bases and J by 5 bases, with 7 bases left in between. The CDR3 extends over 12 amino acids. CDR1 SEHNR and CDR2 FQNEAQ come from the germline V gene (reference sequence).

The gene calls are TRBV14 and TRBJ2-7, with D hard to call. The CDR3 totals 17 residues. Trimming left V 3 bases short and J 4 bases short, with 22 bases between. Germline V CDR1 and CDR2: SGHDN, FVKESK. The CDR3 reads CASSQWSYGPVLYEQYF. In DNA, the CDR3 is TGTGCCAGCAGCCAGTGGTCGTACGGGCCTGTGTTGTACGAGCAGTACTTC. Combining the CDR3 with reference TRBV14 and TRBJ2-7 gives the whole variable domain EAGVTQFPSHSVIEKGQTVTLRCDPISGHDNLYWYRRVMGKEIKFLLHFVKESKQDESGMPNNRFLAERTGGTYSTLKVQPAELEDSGVYFCASSQWSYGPVLYEQYFGPGTRLTVT.

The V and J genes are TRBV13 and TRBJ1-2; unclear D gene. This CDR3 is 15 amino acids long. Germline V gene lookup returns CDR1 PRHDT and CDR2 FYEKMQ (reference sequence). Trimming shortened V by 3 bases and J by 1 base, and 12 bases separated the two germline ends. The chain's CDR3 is CASSFRSDGNYGYTF. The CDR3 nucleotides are TGTGCCAGCAGCTTTCGATCGGACGGTAACTATGGCTACACCTTC.

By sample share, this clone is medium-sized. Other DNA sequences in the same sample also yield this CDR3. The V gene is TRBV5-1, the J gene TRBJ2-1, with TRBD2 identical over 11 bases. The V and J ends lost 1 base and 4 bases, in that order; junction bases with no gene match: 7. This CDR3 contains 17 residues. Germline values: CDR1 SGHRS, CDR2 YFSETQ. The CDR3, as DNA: TGCGCCAGCAGCTTGTCCCCCTTAGCGGGAGGGTACAATGAGCAGTTCTTC. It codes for CASSLSPLAGGYNEQFF.

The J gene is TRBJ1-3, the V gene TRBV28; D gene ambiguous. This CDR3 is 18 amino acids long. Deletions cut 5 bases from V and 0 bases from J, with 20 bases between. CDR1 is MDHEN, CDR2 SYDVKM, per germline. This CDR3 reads CASSRGLRRTASGNTIYF. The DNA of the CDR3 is TGTGCCAGCAGTCGGGGTCTGAGACGGACCGCCTCTGGAAACACCATATATTTT.

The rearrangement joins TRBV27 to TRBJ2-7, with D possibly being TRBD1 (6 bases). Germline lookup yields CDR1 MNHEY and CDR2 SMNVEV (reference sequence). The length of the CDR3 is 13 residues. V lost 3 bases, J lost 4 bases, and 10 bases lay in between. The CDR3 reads CASSFPGAYEQYF. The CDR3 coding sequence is TGTGCCAGCAGTTTCCCAGGGGCGTACGAGCAGTACTTC.

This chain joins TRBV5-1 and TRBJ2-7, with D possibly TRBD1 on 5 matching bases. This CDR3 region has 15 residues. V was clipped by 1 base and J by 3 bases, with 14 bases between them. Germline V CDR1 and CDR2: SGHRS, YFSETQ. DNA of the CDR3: TGCGCCAGCAGCTTGTTGCAGGGCCGTCACTACGAGCAGTACTTC. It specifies CASSLLQGRHYEQYF.

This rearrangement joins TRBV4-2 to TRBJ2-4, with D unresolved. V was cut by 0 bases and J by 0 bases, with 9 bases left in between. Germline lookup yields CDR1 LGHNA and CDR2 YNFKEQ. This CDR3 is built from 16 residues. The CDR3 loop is CASSQDWDLAKNIQYF. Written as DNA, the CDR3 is TGTGCCAGCAGCCAAGATTGGGATCTAGCCAAAAACATTCAGTACTTC.

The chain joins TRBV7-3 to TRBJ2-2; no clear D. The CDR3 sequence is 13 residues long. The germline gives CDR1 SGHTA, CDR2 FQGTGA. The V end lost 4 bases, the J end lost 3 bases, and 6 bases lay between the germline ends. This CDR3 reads CASSSMYTGELFF. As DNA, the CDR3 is TGTGCCAGCAGCTCCATGTACACCGGGGAGCTGTTTTTT.

CDR3 DNA sequence: TGCGCCAGCAGCCAAGATCTAACGGGGACAGGGGTTTCCTACGAGCAGTACTTC. It translates to CASSQDLTGTGVSYEQYF. The chain employs TRBV4-1 and TRBJ2-7, with TRBD1 matching over 10 bases. Germline V gene lookup returns CDR1 MGHRA and CDR2 YSYEKL. V was pared by 0 bases and J by 1 base, with 9 bases of the junction left unmatched. CDR3 size: 18 residues.

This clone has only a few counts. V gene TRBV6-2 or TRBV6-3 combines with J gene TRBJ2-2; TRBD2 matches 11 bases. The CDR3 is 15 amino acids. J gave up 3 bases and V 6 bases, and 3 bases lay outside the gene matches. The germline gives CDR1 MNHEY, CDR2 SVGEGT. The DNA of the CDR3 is TGTGCCAGCAGCCTAGCGGGGGGACACACCGGGGAGCTGTTTTTT. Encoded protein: CASSLAGGHTGELFF.

Here the CDR3 DNA reads TGTGCCAGCAGCTTAGCCTTCGGGACAGCCTACGAGCAGTACTTC. As protein: CASSLAFGTAYEQYF. The rearrangement uses TRBV11-2 and TRBJ2-7; 7 nucleotides agree with TRBD1. Germline values: CDR1 SGHAT, CDR2 FQNNGV. V gave up 1 base and J gave up 2 bases; unmatched junction bases: 5. CDR3 size: 15 residues. Together with reference TRBV11-2 and TRBJ2-7, the CDR3 gives the full variable domain: EAGVAQSPRYKIIEKRQSVAFWCNPISGHATLYWYQQILGQGPKLLIQFQNNGVVDDSQLPKDRFSAERLKGVDSTLKIQPAKLEDSAVYLCASSLAFGTAYEQYFGPGTRLTVT.

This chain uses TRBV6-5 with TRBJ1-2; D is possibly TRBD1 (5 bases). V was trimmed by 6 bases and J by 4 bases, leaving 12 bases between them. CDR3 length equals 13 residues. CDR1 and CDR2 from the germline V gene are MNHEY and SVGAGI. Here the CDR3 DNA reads TGTGCCAGCAGATCGGTTGGGGGCTATGGCTACACCTTC. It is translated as CASRSVGGYGYTF.

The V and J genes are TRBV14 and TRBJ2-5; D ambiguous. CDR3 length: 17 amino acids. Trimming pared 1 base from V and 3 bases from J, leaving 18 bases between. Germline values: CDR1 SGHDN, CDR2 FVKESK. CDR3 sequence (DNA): TGTGCCAGCAGCCAAGGCGCATTTCGTTTTACGAAAGAGACCCAGTACTTC. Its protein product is CASSQGAFRFTKETQYF. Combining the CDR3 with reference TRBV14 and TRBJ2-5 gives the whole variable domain EAGVTQFPSHSVIEKGQTVTLRCDPISGHDNLYWYRRVMGKEIKFLLHFVKESKQDESGMPNNRFLAERTGGTYSTLKVQPAELEDSGVYFCASSQGAFRFTKETQYFGPGTRLLVL.

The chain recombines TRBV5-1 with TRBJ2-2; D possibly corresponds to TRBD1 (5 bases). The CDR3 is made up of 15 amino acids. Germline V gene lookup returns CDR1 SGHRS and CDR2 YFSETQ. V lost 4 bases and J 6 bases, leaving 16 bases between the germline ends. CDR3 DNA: TGCGCCAGCAGCCAGCGACAGATTTCCGCCGGGGAGCTGTTTTTT. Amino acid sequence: CASSQRQISAGELFF.

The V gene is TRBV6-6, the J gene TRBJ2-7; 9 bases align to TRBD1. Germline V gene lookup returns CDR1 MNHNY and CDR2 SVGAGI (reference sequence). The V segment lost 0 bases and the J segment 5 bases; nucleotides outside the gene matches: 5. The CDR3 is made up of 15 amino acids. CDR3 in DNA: TGTGCCAGCAGTTACTCGAGGGACAGGGTTAACGAGCAGTACTTC. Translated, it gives CASSYSRDRVNEQYF.